This TCR beta chain was recorded in a study of cytomegalovirus exposure and HLA in healthy donors. Study-level findings and limits: Other equally common chains were less clonally expanded than HLA-associated TCR beta chains, a later analysis showed.

Comments on this clone: Its antigen is unknown.

Vbeta (60) and Jbeta (13) primers were used in the PCR. TCRdb keeps only in-frame clones here, not all; method: immunoSEQ multiplex PCR. The data hold 150,000 to 200,000 clones, with under 85% observed a single time. The receptor was derived from a man in his fifties or sixties in good health and CMV-seropositive. Sequencing input: PBMCs.

The CDR3 sequence is CASSIEALSTYNEQFF. For the CDR3, the DNA is TGTGCCAGTAGTATAGAAGCGCTGAGTACCTACAATGAGCAGTTCTTC. The rearrangement links TRBV19 to TRBJ2-1; D uncertain. V was shortened by 0 bases and J by 2 bases, with 11 bases between the two germline ends. The CDR3 has 16 amino acids. The germline V gene encodes CDR1 LNHDA and CDR2 SQIVND (reference sequence).